This T cell receptor beta chain was identified in a study of CD8 T cells in ankylosing spondylitis. Study conclusions and caveats: The study identified a TCR beta motif of under ten highly homologous variants that appeared characteristic of ankylosing spondylitis blood.

5'-RACE, quantitative and with molecular barcodes, yielded the TCR beta libraries. MiXCR, applied by TCRdb to the 5' RACE reads, yields one record per CDR3 protein. The table records approximately 520,000 distinct CDR3 sequences, over 4% of them present only once. Ten or more counts support this clonotype. Its antigen is currently unknown. The TCR originated in a male donor with ankylosing spondylitis. The sample consisted of blood, either unsorted or a sorted T cell fraction (not recorded which).

CDR3 protein: CASSLSRNTGELFF. CDR3 coding DNA: TGTGCCAGCAGCTTGTCCAGGAACACCGGGGAGCTGTTTTTT. The chain links TRBV5-6 to TRBJ2-2; D uncertain. CDR3 length equals 14 residues. V dropped 1 base and J dropped 1 base, with 5 bases sitting between them. The V gene's germline CDR1 is SGHDT and CDR2 YYEEEE.